This T cell receptor (beta chain) stems from a study of technical replicates of blood from a few donors. V lost 7 bases and J lost 0; bases outside the gene matches: 6. This CDR3 region has 15 residues. Germline loops: CDR1 SEHNR, CDR2 FQNEAQ (reference sequence). Assay used: immunoSEQ multiplex PCR; TCRdb lists only in-frame clones, some missing. The sample consists of 55,000 to 80,000 clones, 92% of them appearing once. The sample consisted of T cells isolated from PBMCs. The chain joins TRBV7-9 to TRBJ2-1, with 7 positions matching TRBD1. The TCR was taken from a human donor in good health. The CDR3, as DNA: TGTGCCAGCATCCTGACAGGGAGCTCCTACAATGAGCAGTTCTTC. Its translation: CASILTGSSYNEQFF.